The TCR beta chain described here comes from a study of blood T cell repertoires in COVID-19. Sequencing was performed with immunoSEQ multiplex PCR; in TCRdb, only in-frame clones are kept and a portion is missing. The sample consists of 360,000 or so clones, around nine tenths of them appearing once. Sequencing was done on a sample of PBMCs or T cells enriched from blood (not recorded which). The TCR comes from a woman aged 25 to 39 who had been exposed to COVID-19.

CDR3 DNA sequence: TGCGCCAGCAGCACCGGACGGGACAAGGGGGAGCTGTTTTTT. It yields the protein CASSTGRDKGELFF. The chain joins TRBV5-1 to TRBJ2-2, with D possibly matching TRBD1 (6 bases). This CDR3 comprises 14 residues. With 4 bases removed from V and 8 bases from J, the gap between germline ends came to 15 bases. Germline CDR1 SGHRS, CDR2 YFSETQ.